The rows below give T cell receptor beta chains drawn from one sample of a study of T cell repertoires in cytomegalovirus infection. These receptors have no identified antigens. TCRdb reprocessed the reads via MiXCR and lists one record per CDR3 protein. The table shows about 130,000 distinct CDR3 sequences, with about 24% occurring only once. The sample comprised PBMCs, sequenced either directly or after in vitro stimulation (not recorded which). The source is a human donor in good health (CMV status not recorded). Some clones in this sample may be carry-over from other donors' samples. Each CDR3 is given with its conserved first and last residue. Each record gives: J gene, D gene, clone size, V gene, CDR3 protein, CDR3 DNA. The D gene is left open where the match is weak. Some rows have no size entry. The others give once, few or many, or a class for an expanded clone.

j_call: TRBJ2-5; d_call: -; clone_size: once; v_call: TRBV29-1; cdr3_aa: CSVTDRGLSETQYF; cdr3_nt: TGCAGCGTGACAGACAGAGGATTATCAGAGACCCAGTACTTC
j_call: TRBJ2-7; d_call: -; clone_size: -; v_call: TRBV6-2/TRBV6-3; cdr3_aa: CASSYGGVRYEQYF; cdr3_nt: TGTGCCAGCAGTTACGGCGGGGTCAGATACGAGCAGTACTTC
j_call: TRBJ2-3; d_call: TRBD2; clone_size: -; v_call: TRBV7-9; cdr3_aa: CASSSRTSGRVNTQYF; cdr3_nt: TGTGCCAGCAGCTCCCGGACTAGCGGGAGGGTCAATACGCAGTATTTT
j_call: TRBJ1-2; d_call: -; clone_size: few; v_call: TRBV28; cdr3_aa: CASSPSGINYGYTF; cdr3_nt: TGTGCCAGCAGTCCATCCGGGATCAACTATGGCTACACCTTC
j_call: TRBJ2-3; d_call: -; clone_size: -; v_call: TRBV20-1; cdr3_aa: CSARDASTVYDTQYF; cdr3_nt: TGCAGTGCTAGAGATGCGAGCACCGTGTACGATACGCAGTATTTT
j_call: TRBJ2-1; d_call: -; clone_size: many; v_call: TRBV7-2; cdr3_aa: CASSLFGVEGEQFF; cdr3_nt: TGTGCCAGCAGCTTATTCGGGGTAGAGGGTGAGCAGTTCTTC
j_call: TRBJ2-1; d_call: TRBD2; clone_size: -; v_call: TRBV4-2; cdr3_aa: CASSGMKTSGSYEQFF; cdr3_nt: TGTGCCAGCAGCGGAATGAAGACTAGCGGGAGCTATGAGCAGTTCTTC
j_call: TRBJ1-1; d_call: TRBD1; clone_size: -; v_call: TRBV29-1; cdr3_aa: CSVQGQGGTEAFF; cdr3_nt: TGCAGCGTCCAGGGACAGGGTGGAACTGAAGCTTTCTTT
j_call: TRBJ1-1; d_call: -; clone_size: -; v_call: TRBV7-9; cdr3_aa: CASSQLGTRNTEAFF; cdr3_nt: TGTGCCAGCAGCCAGCTAGGGACAAGGAACACTGAAGCTTTCTTT
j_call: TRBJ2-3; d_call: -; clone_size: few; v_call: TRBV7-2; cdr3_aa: CASSLVPDGTQYF; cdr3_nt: TGTGCCAGCAGCTTAGTCCCCGACGGGACGCAGTATTTT
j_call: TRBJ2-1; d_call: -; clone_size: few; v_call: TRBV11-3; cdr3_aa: CASSSLWDNEQFF; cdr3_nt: TGTGCCAGCAGCTCCCTATGGGACAATGAGCAGTTCTTC
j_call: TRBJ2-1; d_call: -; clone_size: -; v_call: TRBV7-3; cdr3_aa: CASSRTGPNEQFF; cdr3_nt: TGTGCCAGCAGCCGTACAGGGCCCAATGAGCAGTTCTTC
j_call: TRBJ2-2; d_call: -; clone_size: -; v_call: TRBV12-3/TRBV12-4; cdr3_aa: CASSPGTQVGELFF; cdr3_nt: TGTGCCAGCAGCCCCGGGACCCAGGTTGGGGAGCTGTTTTTT
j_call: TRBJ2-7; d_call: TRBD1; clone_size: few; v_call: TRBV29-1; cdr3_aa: CSVVPRDSDFYEQYF; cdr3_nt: TGCAGCGTTGTTCCCCGGGACAGCGACTTCTACGAGCAGTACTTC
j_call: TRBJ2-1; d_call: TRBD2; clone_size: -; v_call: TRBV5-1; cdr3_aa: CASSLGLAGERYNEQFF; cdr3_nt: TGCGCCAGCAGCCTAGGACTAGCCGGGGAGAGGTACAATGAGCAGTTCTTC
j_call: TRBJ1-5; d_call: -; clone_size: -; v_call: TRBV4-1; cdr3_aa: CASSLWAGGNQPQHF; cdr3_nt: TGCGCCAGCAGCCTATGGGCAGGGGGCAATCAGCCCCAGCATTTT
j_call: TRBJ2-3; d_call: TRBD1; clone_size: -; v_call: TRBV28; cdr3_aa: CASRLDRGLSTDTQYF; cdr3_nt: TGTGCCAGCAGGTTGGACAGGGGACTTAGCACAGATACGCAGTATTTT
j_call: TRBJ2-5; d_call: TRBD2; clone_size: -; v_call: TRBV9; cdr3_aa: CASSVGLAGVEETQYF; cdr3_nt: TGTGCCAGCAGCGTGGGACTAGCGGGAGTTGAGGAGACCCAGTACTTC
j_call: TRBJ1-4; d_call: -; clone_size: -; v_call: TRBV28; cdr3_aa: CASSAGRTTNEKLFF; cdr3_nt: TGTGCCAGCAGTGCTGGTCGGACGACTAATGAAAAACTGTTTTTT
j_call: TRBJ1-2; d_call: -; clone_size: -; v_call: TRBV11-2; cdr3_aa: CASSLDPGNYGYTF; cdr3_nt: TGTGCCAGCAGCTTAGATCCAGGGAACTATGGCTACACCTTC
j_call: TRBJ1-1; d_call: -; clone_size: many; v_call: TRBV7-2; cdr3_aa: CASSLDWGSEAFF; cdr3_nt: TGTGCCAGCAGCCTGGACTGGGGGTCTGAAGCTTTCTTT
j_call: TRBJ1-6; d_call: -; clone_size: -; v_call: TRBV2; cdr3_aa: CASSDPNSPLHF; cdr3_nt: TGTGCCAGCAGCGACCCGAACTCACCCCTCCACTTT
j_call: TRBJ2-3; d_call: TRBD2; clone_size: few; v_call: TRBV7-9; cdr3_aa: CASSFGTSGPSTDTQYF; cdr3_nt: TGTGCCAGCAGCTTCGGGACTAGCGGGCCGAGCACAGATACGCAGTATTTT
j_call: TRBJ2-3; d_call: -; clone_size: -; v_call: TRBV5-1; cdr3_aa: CASSQVPDIGRGSTQYF; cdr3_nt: TGCGCCAGCAGTCAAGTCCCGGACATTGGCCGGGGGAGTACGCAGTATTTT
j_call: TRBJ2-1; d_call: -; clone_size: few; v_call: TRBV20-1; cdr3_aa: CSARRVVDEQFF; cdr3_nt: TGCAGTGCTAGAAGAGTCGTCGATGAGCAGTTCTTC
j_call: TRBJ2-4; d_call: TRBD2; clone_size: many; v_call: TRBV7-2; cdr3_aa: CASSYSGGQENIQYF; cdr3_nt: TGTGCCAGCAGCTATAGCGGGGGGCAGGAAAACATTCAGTACTTC
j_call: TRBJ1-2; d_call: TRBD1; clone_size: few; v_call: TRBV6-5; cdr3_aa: CASSYPGQGKNGYTF; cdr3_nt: TGTGCCAGCAGTTACCCGGGACAGGGAAAGAATGGCTACACCTTC
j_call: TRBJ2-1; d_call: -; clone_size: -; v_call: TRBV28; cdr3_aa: CASSPSNEQFF; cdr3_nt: TGTGCCAGCAGTCCCTCTAACGAGCAGTTCTTC
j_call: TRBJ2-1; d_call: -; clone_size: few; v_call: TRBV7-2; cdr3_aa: CASSLGILVGVEQFF; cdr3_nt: TGTGCCAGCAGCTTGGGGATCTTAGTGGGAGTCGAGCAGTTCTTC
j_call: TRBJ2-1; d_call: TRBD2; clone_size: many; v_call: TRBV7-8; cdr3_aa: CASSLGASGRRNEQFF; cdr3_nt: TGTGCCAGCAGCTTAGGGGCTAGCGGGAGACGGAATGAGCAGTTCTTC
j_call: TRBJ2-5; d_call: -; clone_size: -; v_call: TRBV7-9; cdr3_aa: CASSIEVIKETQYF; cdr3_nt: TGTGCCAGCAGTATTGAAGTGATTAAGGAGACCCAGTACTTC
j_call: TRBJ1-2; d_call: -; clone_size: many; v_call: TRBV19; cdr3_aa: CASSIDRIYGYTF; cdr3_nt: TGTGCCAGTAGTATAGATCGGATCTATGGCTACACCTTC
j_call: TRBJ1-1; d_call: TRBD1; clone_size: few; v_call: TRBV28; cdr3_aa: CASSSLIGQGAREQAFF; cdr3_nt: TGTGCCAGCAGTTCTCTAATTGGACAGGGGGCGCGGGAGCAAGCTTTCTTT
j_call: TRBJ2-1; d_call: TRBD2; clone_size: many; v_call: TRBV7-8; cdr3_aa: CASSFAGGPYNEQFF; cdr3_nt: TGTGCCAGCAGCTTTGCGGGAGGGCCCTACAATGAGCAGTTCTTC
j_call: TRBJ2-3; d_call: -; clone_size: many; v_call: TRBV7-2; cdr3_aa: CASSFTGWKDTQYF; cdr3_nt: TGTGCCAGCAGCTTCACCGGCTGGAAGGATACGCAGTATTTT
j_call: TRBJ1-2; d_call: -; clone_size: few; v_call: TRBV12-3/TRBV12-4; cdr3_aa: CASSLARGRGVNYGYTF; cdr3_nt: TGTGCCAGCAGTTTAGCCCGGGGTCGGGGGGTCAACTATGGCTACACCTTC
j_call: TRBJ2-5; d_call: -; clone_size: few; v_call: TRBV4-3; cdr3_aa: CASSQGGVGIPGETGETQYF; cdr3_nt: TGCGCCAGCAGCCAAGGAGGAGTGGGGATCCCCGGAGAAACCGGAGAGACCCAGTACTTC
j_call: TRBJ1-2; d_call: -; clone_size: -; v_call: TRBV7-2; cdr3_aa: CASSRSVTTTGYTF; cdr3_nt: TGTGCCAGCAGCCGCTCGGTAACAACTACGGGCTACACCTTC
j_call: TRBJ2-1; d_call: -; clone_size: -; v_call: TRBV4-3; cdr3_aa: CASSPRRNPGTNEQFF; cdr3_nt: TGCGCCAGCAGCCCGCGCCGTAACCCCGGGACCAATGAGCAGTTCTTC
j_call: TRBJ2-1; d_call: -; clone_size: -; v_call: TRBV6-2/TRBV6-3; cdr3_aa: CASSYGNEQFF; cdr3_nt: TGTGCCAGCAGTTATGGTAATGAGCAGTTCTTC
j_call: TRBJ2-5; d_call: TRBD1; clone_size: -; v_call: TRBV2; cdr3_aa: CASTLGQGVETQYF; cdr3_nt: TGTGCCAGCACGCTCGGACAGGGTGTAGAGACCCAGTACTTC
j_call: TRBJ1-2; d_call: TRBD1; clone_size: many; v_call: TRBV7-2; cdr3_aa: CASSSHRGGGYTF; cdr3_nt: TGTGCCAGCAGTTCCCACAGGGGCGGTGGCTACACCTTC
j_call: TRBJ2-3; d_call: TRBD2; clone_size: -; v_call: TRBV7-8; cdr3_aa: CASSSSLGGDPGLADTQYF; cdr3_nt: TGTGCCAGCAGCTCCTCCTTGGGGGGGGACCCAGGGCTGGCAGATACGCAGTATTTT
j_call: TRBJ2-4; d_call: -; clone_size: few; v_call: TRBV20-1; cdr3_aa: CSAVRDLAKNIQYF; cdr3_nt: TGCAGTGCTGTCAGGGACCTGGCCAAAAACATTCAGTACTTC